These 7 T cell receptor beta chains share one sample of origin, sequenced in a study of OX40 agonist ivuxolimab in advanced cancers. TCRdb's copy holds only in-frame clones and misses some; the assay was immunoSEQ multiplex PCR. Of under 20,000 clones listed, around 87% are singletons. The specimen was CD4+ or CD8+ T cells sorted from blood, collected in a trial of the OX40 agonist ivuxolimab. These receptors were collected from an adult with an advanced solid tumor such as melanoma, head and neck, liver or kidney cancer.

This rearrangement joins TRBV7-3 to TRBJ2-1, with D possibly being TRBD2 (5 bases). The CDR3 runs to 15 residues. CDR1 and CDR2 from the germline V gene are SGHTA and FQGTGA. Trimming took off 3 bases at V and 0 bases at J, with 9 bases between the two ends. The DNA for the CDR3 is TGTGCCAGCAGCTTGTTTACTAGCTCCTACAATGAGCAGTTCTTC. It specifies CASSLFTSSYNEQFF.

The gene calls are TRBV4-1 and TRBJ2-7; 10 bases fit TRBD1. V lost 3 bases and J lost 4; bases outside the gene matches: 6. This CDR3 spans 15 amino acids. The germline CDR1 and CDR2 sequences are MGHRA and YSYEKL. In DNA form, the CDR3 reads TGCGCCAGCAGCCATGGGGGACAGGGGTCTTACGAGCAGTACTTC. It is translated as CASSHGGQGSYEQYF.

The chain has TRBV7-9 and TRBJ2-2, with D unclear. Germline V gene sequence: CDR1 SEHNR, CDR2 FQNEAQ (reference sequence). This CDR3 has 12 amino acids. The V end lost 8 bases, the J end lost 4 bases, and 8 bases lay between the germline ends. The CDR3 DNA reads TGTGCCAGCTACCCGGGCACCGGGGAGCTGTTTTTT. This gives the protein CASYPGTGELFF.

The chain links TRBV11-2 to TRBJ2-1; D remains ambiguous. Germline CDR1 SGHAT, CDR2 FQNNGV. The CDR3 runs to 16 residues. The V end was cut by 4 bases, the J end by 4 bases, with 17 bases between. The CDR3 here is CASSSPSDWQYNEQFF. The DNA for the CDR3 is TGTGCCAGCAGCTCACCTTCAGACTGGCAGTACAATGAGCAGTTCTTC.

This rearrangement joins TRBV19 to TRBJ1-1, with a tentative D call TRBD1 (5 bases). CDR1 is LNHDA and CDR2 is SQIVND in the germline V gene (reference sequence). V lost 3 bases, J lost 4 bases, and 12 bases lay in between. The CDR3 is made up of 14 amino acids. The DNA of the CDR3 is TGTGCCAGTAGTATCTCTGGGGGACCCACTGAAGCTTTCTTT. Translating it yields CASSISGGPTEAFF.

This clone has just one count. The chain is built from TRBV28 and TRBJ2-2; D might be TRBD1 or TRBD2, each matching 5 bases. Trimming took 8 bases from V and 1 from J, leaving 17 bases between them. Germline V lookup: CDR1 MDHEN, CDR2 SYDVKM. The CDR3 covers 16 residues. In DNA form, the CDR3 reads TGTGCCAGCTGTCCGGGGCTCAGAATGAACACCGGGGAGCTGTTTTTT. It specifies CASCPGLRMNTGELFF.

This rearrangement joins TRBV7-6 to TRBJ2-3, with 10 bases lining up with TRBD2. The CDR3 is 15 residues long. Germline V CDR1 and CDR2: SGHVS, FNYEAQ. The J segment lost 6 bases and the V segment lost 5 bases, leaving 8 bases of the junction unmatched. The CDR3 protein is CASSDSSGSRDTQYF. For the CDR3, the DNA is TGTGCCAGCAGCGATTCTAGCGGGAGCAGGGATACGCAGTATTTT.